A selection of T cell receptor beta chains follows, all from one sample in a study of human T cells and chemical hapten exposure. TCRdb used MiXCR to reprocess the RACE reads, holding one entry per CDR3 protein. This sample yields more than 100,000 distinct CDR3 sequences, of which roughly 12% are seen a single time; approximately 2.6% belongs to the top ten. The material sequenced was whole blood, taken in connection with sensitization to the hapten diphenylcyclopropenone (DPC). These receptors originate from a woman aged 18-29 years with alopecia areata. Some clones in this sample may be carry-over from other donors' samples. CDR3s include the opening cysteine and the closing phenylalanine or tryptophan. Only some rows state a clone size, as once, few, many or a class for expanded clones.

V gene: TRBV6-6; clone size: few; J gene: TRBJ2-2; CDR3 protein: CASSVRAQGTGELFF
V gene: TRBV12-3/TRBV12-4; clone size: NA; J gene: TRBJ2-3; CDR3 protein: CASSSPATRTDTQYF
V gene: TRBV4-3; clone size: few; J gene: TRBJ2-3; CDR3 protein: CASSGQGVITDTQYF
V gene: TRBV5-5; clone size: few; J gene: TRBJ1-1; CDR3 protein: CASSFRLLTEAFF
V gene: TRBV25-1; clone size: few; J gene: TRBJ1-5; CDR3 protein: CASSGDRYNQPQHF
V gene: TRBV9; clone size: NA; J gene: TRBJ2-3; CDR3 protein: CASSVAGVGTDTQYF
V gene: TRBV6-2/TRBV6-3; clone size: many; J gene: TRBJ2-2; CDR3 protein: CASSYLDTGELFF
V gene: TRBV7-9; clone size: NA; J gene: TRBJ1-1; CDR3 protein: CASSLLRENTEAFF
V gene: TRBV6-2/TRBV6-3; clone size: many; J gene: TRBJ2-4; CDR3 protein: CASTRTAENIQYF
V gene: TRBV5-1; clone size: few; J gene: TRBJ1-4; CDR3 protein: CASSIGQGANEKLFF
V gene: TRBV5-1; clone size: few; J gene: TRBJ2-5; CDR3 protein: CASSLAGGPQETQYF
V gene: TRBV5-5; clone size: NA; J gene: TRBJ2-1; CDR3 protein: CASSSWTSTVNEQFF
V gene: TRBV29-1; clone size: few; J gene: TRBJ2-7; CDR3 protein: CSVGTGAWDEQYF
V gene: TRBV7-2; clone size: few; J gene: TRBJ2-7; CDR3 protein: CASSLSPAIYEQYF
V gene: TRBV28; clone size: NA; J gene: TRBJ2-7; CDR3 protein: CASRDSSSYEQYF
V gene: TRBV5-6; clone size: few; J gene: TRBJ2-1; CDR3 protein: CASSLPLTEQFF
V gene: TRBV7-3; clone size: NA; J gene: TRBJ2-1; CDR3 protein: CASSFLAGAQYNEQFF
V gene: TRBV12-3/TRBV12-4; clone size: few; J gene: TRBJ2-7; CDR3 protein: CASSGDSSYEQYF
V gene: TRBV11-3; clone size: few; J gene: TRBJ2-3; CDR3 protein: CASSLGRLAADTQYF
V gene: TRBV20-1; clone size: NA; J gene: TRBJ2-7; CDR3 protein: CSARRGGHEQYF
V gene: TRBV12-3/TRBV12-4; clone size: many; J gene: TRBJ1-5; CDR3 protein: CASSPTGNSNQPQHF
V gene: TRBV6-5; clone size: NA; J gene: TRBJ2-1; CDR3 protein: CASRSAGGVSYNEQFF
V gene: TRBV28; clone size: few; J gene: TRBJ2-7; CDR3 protein: CASQTGVYEQYF
V gene: TRBV11-2; clone size: many; J gene: TRBJ1-3; CDR3 protein: CASVVGGPGNTIYF
V gene: TRBV10-3; clone size: NA; J gene: TRBJ2-7; CDR3 protein: CAIGVASSGEQYF
V gene: TRBV5-5; clone size: NA; J gene: TRBJ1-5; CDR3 protein: CASSLDRHSNQPQHF
V gene: TRBV11-1; clone size: NA; J gene: TRBJ2-7; CDR3 protein: CASRPDRGMHGEQYF
V gene: TRBV5-4; clone size: NA; J gene: TRBJ1-2; CDR3 protein: CASSPVGTLHGYTF
V gene: TRBV3-1; clone size: few; J gene: TRBJ1-2; CDR3 protein: CASSQGSNYGYTF
V gene: TRBV7-6; clone size: few; J gene: TRBJ2-5; CDR3 protein: CTSSLVGTRRGMTQYF
V gene: TRBV5-5; clone size: few; J gene: TRBJ2-3; CDR3 protein: CASWDRDSTDTQYF
V gene: TRBV28; clone size: many; J gene: TRBJ1-3; CDR3 protein: CASGALGSGNTIYF
V gene: TRBV28; clone size: many; J gene: TRBJ1-5; CDR3 protein: CASDAAGGYSNQPQHF
V gene: TRBV6-2/TRBV6-3; clone size: few; J gene: TRBJ2-2; CDR3 protein: CASSSLDTGELFF
V gene: TRBV4-3; clone size: many; J gene: TRBJ2-3; CDR3 protein: CASSRTSGGASTDTQYF